These T cell receptor beta chains were read from a single sample in a study of blood T cell repertoires in COVID-19. The data were produced by immunoSEQ multiplex PCR, yet TCRdb's version contains in-frame clones alone and is incomplete. The sample holds about 120,000 clones; 85% to 90% are singletons and the top ten take approximately 7.2%. Sequencing was done on a sample of peripheral blood. These receptors were taken from a man aged 65 to 79 who had recovered from COVID-19. The CDR3 runs from the conserved cysteine through the conserved F or W. A D gene is named only where the DNA matches it firmly. The listing skips clone size in some rows; elsewhere it reads once, few, many or a size class.

TRBV10-1 | TRBD1 | - | CASNNAQGKTGELFF
TRBV10-3 | TRBD1 | - | CAISPGQIAYEQYF
TRBV6-2/TRBV6-3 | - | once | CASSYPPTGSFGQPQHF
TRBV6-2/TRBV6-3 | TRBD1 | - | CASSYSSGTANTEAFF
TRBV27 | - | - | CASSKTRTALSYEQYF
TRBV7-8 | - | - | CATSPMGASGNTIYF
TRBV15 | TRBD2 | - | CATSTKIAGNTQYF
TRBV18 | - | - | CASSPSRSPPDTQYF
TRBV5-4 | - | few | CASRPARQSNYGYTF
TRBV11-2 | - | - | CASSLANGELFF
TRBV29-1 | - | - | CSGTDVGYGYTF
TRBV4-1 | TRBD1 | - | CASSRRGQGNTEAFF
TRBV13 | - | - | CASSLPAGTQILPIQYF
TRBV11-1 | - | many | CASSLGLDPGNEQFF
TRBV10-2 | - | - | CASSQIPGGSYEQYF
TRBV11-3 | TRBD1 | - | CASSLAGGHEQYF
TRBV29-1 | TRBD2 | - | CSVVGGGYNEQFF
TRBV28 | TRBD1 | - | CASRKQGPDYEQYF
TRBV5-6 | - | - | CASSLLGQINQPQHF
TRBV12-3/TRBV12-4 | - | - | CASSLSTDTQYF
TRBV18 | - | - | CASSPPSAGWADEQYF
TRBV9 | TRBD1 | - | CASSPGQGVAETQYF
TRBV2 | - | - | CAVPGGGTEAFF
TRBV7-2 | TRBD1 | many | CASSHRTGGGGALTF
TRBV7-2 | TRBD1 | once | CASSFFDRAGGYTF
TRBV7-2 | - | - | CASSKQQGAEDTQYF
TRBV19 | - | - | CASIGENYGYTF
TRBV19 | TRBD1 | - | CASSINRGRETQYF
TRBV12-5 | TRBD1 | - | CASGPPGTGRWDTQYF
TRBV19 | TRBD1 | - | CASSTRGLGDTQYF
TRBV7-9 | - | - | CASSLYSLGATDTQYF
TRBV7-8 | TRBD1 | - | CASSFQGDGDTQYF
TRBV2 | TRBD1 | - | CANKVETGTEAFF
TRBV2 | TRBD1 | - | CASSPGTGPFEQYF
TRBV5-1 | TRBD1 | - | CASSLAGQGTGTIYF
TRBV6-2/TRBV6-3 | - | few | CASSYYRDYNEQFF
TRBV5-5 | TRBD1 | - | CASSVGQGWGYTF
TRBV7-2 | - | - | CASSLGPGAGNTIYF
TRBV3-1/TRBV3-2 | TRBD1 | - | CASSRTGGVGANVLTF
TRBV20-1 | TRBD2 | - | CSARGGYEQYF
TRBV3-1/TRBV3-2 | TRBD2 | - | CASSPLGGRYNEQFF